This T cell receptor (beta chain) was found in a study of cytomegalovirus exposure and HLA in healthy donors. Regarding the study as a whole: Three of the chains that were CMV-associated were confirmed in vitro to be specific for CMV antigens.

The CDR3 spans 16 residues. From germline, CDR1 is LGHNA and CDR2 YNFKEQ. The V segment lost 3 bases and the J segment 5 bases; nucleotides outside the gene matches: 5. Primers: 60 Vbeta forward and 13 Jbeta reverse. Sequencing was performed with immunoSEQ multiplex PCR; in TCRdb, only in-frame clones are kept and a portion is missing. The data show 140,000 to 150,000 clones, about four fifths seen once. Comment on this clone: Its matching antigen is unknown.

This TCR derives from a woman aged 18-35 years in good health and CMV-seropositive. What was sequenced was PBMCs. The chain recombines TRBV4-2 with TRBJ2-3, with TRBD2 matching 13 bases. CDR3 amino acids: CASSHPGLAGEDTQYF. Here the CDR3 DNA reads TGTGCCAGCAGCCACCCCGGACTAGCGGGGGAAGATACGCAGTATTTT.